These T cell receptor beta chains were read from a single sample in a study of cytomegalovirus exposure and HLA in healthy donors. This table comes from immunoSEQ multiplex PCR, and its TCRdb copy is limited to in-frame clones, with some not included. The table has 100,000 to 120,000 clones, roughly 90% seen once. The sequenced material came from PBMCs. All receptors derive from a woman in her 30s in good health and CMV-seropositive. CDR3s include the opening cysteine and the closing phenylalanine or tryptophan. The D gene is left open where the match is weak. Clone size is not always given. Where it is, it says once, few, many or a class for expanded clones.

d_call: -
clone_size: -
j_call: TRBJ1-1
v_call: TRBV5-4
cdr3_nt: TGTGCCAGCAGCACCCCGCGAGGGGGTCGGGATCTGCGTTTCGACACTGAAGCTTTCTTT
cdr3_aa: CASSTPRGGRDLRFDTEAFF

d_call: -
clone_size: -
j_call: TRBJ2-1
v_call: TRBV29-1
cdr3_nt: TGCAGCGCTGGCAGTGCCCCGCAAGAGCAGTTCTTC
cdr3_aa: CSAGSAPQEQFF

d_call: TRBD2
clone_size: -
j_call: TRBJ2-2
v_call: TRBV5-8
cdr3_nt: TGTGCCAGCAGCTTTGCGGGGGGGCCCATCGGGGAGCTGTTTTTT
cdr3_aa: CASSFAGGPIGELFF

d_call: -
clone_size: once
j_call: TRBJ2-2
v_call: TRBV2
cdr3_nt: TGTGCCAGCAGTCCAGGGGTTAACACCGGGGAGCTGTTTTTT
cdr3_aa: CASSPGVNTGELFF

d_call: -
clone_size: once
j_call: TRBJ1-5
v_call: TRBV4-3
cdr3_nt: TGCGCCAGCAGCCAGGACAGTCATCAGCCCCAGCATTTT
cdr3_aa: CASSQDSHQPQHF

d_call: -
clone_size: -
j_call: TRBJ2-7
v_call: TRBV19
cdr3_nt: TGTGCCAGTAGTACGCCCGGACATCTTTACGAGCAGTACTTC
cdr3_aa: CASSTPGHLYEQYF

d_call: TRBD1
clone_size: -
j_call: TRBJ1-3
v_call: TRBV5-4
cdr3_nt: TGTGCCAGCAGCTTGGAGGGGGCGCGCGGAAACACCATATATTTT
cdr3_aa: CASSLEGARGNTIYF

d_call: -
clone_size: -
j_call: TRBJ2-3
v_call: TRBV27
cdr3_nt: TGTGCCAGCAGGCTGCCTAAGCTAGCGTCGGGACTTTCTGGCTCAGATACGCAGTATTTT
cdr3_aa: CASRLPKLASGLSGSDTQYF

d_call: -
clone_size: -
j_call: TRBJ1-1
v_call: TRBV7-6
cdr3_nt: TGTGCCAGCAGCCCAGGGGCCGGTGGGATGGCTACTGAAGCTTTCTTT
cdr3_aa: CASSPGAGGMATEAFF

d_call: -
clone_size: -
j_call: TRBJ2-5
v_call: TRBV5-4
cdr3_nt: TGTGCCGGAGCTTGGGGGCCAAAAGAGACCCAGTACTTC
cdr3_aa: CAGAWGPKETQYF

d_call: -
clone_size: -
j_call: TRBJ2-5
v_call: TRBV19
cdr3_nt: TGTGCCAGTAGGCCCTCGGGTGAAGAGACCCAGTACTTC
cdr3_aa: CASRPSGEETQYF

d_call: TRBD1
clone_size: -
j_call: TRBJ1-3
v_call: TRBV30
cdr3_nt: TGTGCCTGGGACAGGGGGCGAAACACCATATATTTT
cdr3_aa: CAWDRGRNTIYF

d_call: -
clone_size: -
j_call: TRBJ2-7
v_call: TRBV11-3
cdr3_nt: TGTGCCAGCAGCTTAAACCCAAAAGGAGACAGGAGGATGAGAGAGCAGTACTTC
cdr3_aa: CASSLNPKGDRRMREQYF